A single sample is the source of the 20 T cell receptor beta chains below, sequenced in a study of CXCR3-negative and CXCR3-positive naive CD8 T cells. With UMI labels, 5' RACE was used to prepare the TRB cDNA libraries. TCRdb reprocessed the 5' RACE reads, with one entry per CDR3 protein and no DNA. The listing contains around 63,000 distinct CDR3 sequences. Study-level findings and limits: TRB CDR3 hydrophobicity was greater in CXCR3-positive naive cells than in CXCR3-negative naive cells.

Which antigens these TCRs recognize remains unknown. The source material was naive CXCR3+ CD8+ T cells from blood. Subset here: CD45RO-CCR7+CD27+CD95- naive CD8+ T cells expressing CXCR3 (TNR3+). The receptors stem from a human donor in good health. Some clones in this sample may be carry-over from other donors' samples.

The rearrangement links TRBV27 to TRBJ2-7; TCRdb returns TRBD2, unconfirmable since there is no DNA. The CDR3 loop spans 14 amino acids. CDR1 and CDR2 from the germline V gene are MNHEY and SMNVEV (reference sequence). CDR3 sequence: CASSFAAGGYEQYF.

The chain joins TRBV6-2 or TRBV6-3 to TRBJ2-1; TCRdb designates TRBD1, a call that cannot be tested without DNA. The CDR3 runs to 16 residues. Germline V CDR1 and CDR2: MNHEY, SVGEGT. The CDR3 reads CASSYSEGQGGNEQFF.

This clonotype is medium-sized by frequency. V usage is TRBV18 and J usage is TRBJ2-3. Germline-derived CDR1 and CDR2 are KGHSH and LQKENI. The CDR3 is 14 residues long. CDR3 amino acids: CASSPLGETDTQYF.

The genes are TRBV11-2 and TRBJ2-3; TCRdb picks TRBD1, but there is no DNA to check that call. The germline V gene has CDR1 SGHAT and CDR2 FQNNGV. This CDR3 region has 15 residues. CDR3 in amino acids: CASSLAGGALDTQYF.

The chain combines TRBV6-5 with TRBJ2-5. There are 12 residues in the CDR3. The germline V gene has CDR1 MNHEY and CDR2 SVGAGI. CDR3 residues: CASGYGEETQYF.

The rearrangement links TRBV29-1 to TRBJ2-6; TCRdb's D call of TRBD2 is untestable without DNA. Germline loops: CDR1 SQVTM, CDR2 ANQGSEA. The length of the CDR3 is 18 residues. The CDR3 loop reads CSVEEGQPFLAGANVLTF.

V usage is TRBV7-2 and J usage is TRBJ2-5; the TCRdb D gene call, TRBD2, has no DNA to confirm it. The germline V gene encodes CDR1 SGHTA and CDR2 FQGNSA. The CDR3 is 14 amino acids. CDR3 protein: CASSLRTAGKTQYF.

J is TRBJ2-1 and V is TRBV5-4; absent DNA, TCRdb's TRBD2 call cannot be checked. The CDR3 has 14 residues. CDR1 and CDR2 from the germline V gene are SGHNT and YYREEE (reference sequence). The CDR3 region is CASSLMTSRNEQFF.

The chain has TRBV4-2 and TRBJ2-2; without DNA, the TCRdb call of TRBD2 cannot be checked. The CDR3 has 18 amino acids. Germline V gene data show CDR1 as LGHNA and CDR2 as YNFKEQ. The CDR3 loop is CASSQAEAGGPYPGELFF.

This rearrangement joins TRBV13 to TRBJ2-1; no DNA is available, so the TRBD2 call from TCRdb remains unchecked. CDR1 and CDR2 (germline): PRHDT, FYEKMQ (reference sequence). The CDR3 spans 14 residues. This chain's CDR3 is CASSPGLGYNEQFF. Filled out from reference TRBV13 and TRBJ2-1, the complete variable domain reads AAGVIQSPRHLIKEKRETATLKCYPIPRHDTVYWYQQGPGQDPQFLISFYEKMQSDKGSIPDRFSAQQFSDYHSELNMSSLELGDSALYFCASSPGLGYNEQFFGPGTRLTVL.

The J gene is TRBJ1-5, the V gene TRBV7-9. The CDR3 is 12 amino acids. Germline CDR1 reads SEHNR; CDR2 reads FQNEAQ (reference sequence). This CDR3 is CASSLGDQPQHF.

This chain links TRBV10-2 with TRBJ2-2; TCRdb calls TRBD1, which cannot be checked without DNA. The CDR3 loop spans 13 amino acids. Per the germline V gene, CDR1 is WSHSY and CDR2 is SAAADI. The CDR3 loop is CASSDGATGELFF.

The chain combines TRBV4-1 with TRBJ1-1. The CDR3 is 15 amino acids. Germline lookup yields CDR1 MGHRA and CDR2 YSYEKL. This CDR3 reads CASSQARQANTEAFF.

The V call is TRBV10-3, the J call TRBJ2-2; with no DNA, the TCRdb D assignment of TRBD1 cannot be verified. The CDR3 loop spans 13 amino acids. Germline values: CDR1 ENHRY, CDR2 SYGVKD. CDR3 protein: CAIPGQNTGELFF.

The J gene is TRBJ2-6, the V gene TRBV29-1. This CDR3 is built from 15 residues. Germline V gene data show CDR1 as SQVTM and CDR2 as ANQGSEA. The CDR3 loop reads CSVPIWNSGANVLTF.

By frequency, this clonotype registers medium-sized. The chain is built from TRBV23-1 and TRBJ2-7. TRBV23-1 has ORF status, its function being uncertain. The CDR3 is 12 amino acids. CDR3 protein: CASFDGTYEQYF.

The chain has TRBV28 and TRBJ1-4. Germline-derived CDR1 and CDR2 are MDHEN and SYDVKM. This CDR3 spans 15 amino acids. CDR3 protein: CASSLGRTTNEKLFF.

CDR3 region: CASSFPSRNEQFF. The chain has TRBV7-9 and TRBJ2-1. Germline CDR1 and CDR2: SEHNR and FQNEAQ (reference sequence). This CDR3 comprises 13 residues.

The chain combines TRBV6-5 with TRBJ1-4. Per germline, CDR1 MNHEY and CDR2 SVGAGI. This CDR3 region has 16 residues. CDR3 sequence: CASSYGDSGRNEKLFF.

The rearrangement links TRBV9 to TRBJ2-2. The CDR3 is 15 amino acids. Germline V gene lookup returns CDR1 SGDLS and CDR2 YYNGEE. The CDR3 sequence: CASSVYLAGTGELFF.